Only a few counts were recorded for the clone carrying this T cell receptor (beta chain). Since all of the isolated RNA was reverse transcribed, expressed TCRB transcripts were what got sequenced. Sequencing used immunoSEQ multiplex PCR; TCRdb keeps in-frame clones, though not all of them. The data show some 220,000 clones, about 11% seen once. The entry originates in a study of beta chain features in type 1 diabetes. The overall study: Cell yields, gender and age were similar in healthy donors and patients.

Germline V gene data show CDR1 as LGHNA and CDR2 as YNFKEQ. This CDR3 contains 16 residues. Trimming removed 2 bases from V and 6 bases from J; junction bases left unmatched: 6. The rearrangement links TRBV4-2 to TRBJ2-5; 13 positions agree with TRBD2. The receptor's source is a man aged 18-30 years in good health. The specimen was central memory CD4+ T cells from blood. The CDR3, as DNA: TGTGCCAGCAGCCAATCCGGGACTAGCGGGATCCAGACCCAGTACTTC. This encodes CASSQSGTSGIQTQYF.